A selection of T cell receptor beta chains follows, all from one sample in a study of blood T cell repertoires in COVID-19. The repertoire was sequenced with immunoSEQ multiplex PCR; TCRdb's copy has only in-frame clones and lacks some. The sample has roughly 400,000 clones; around nine tenths are singletons. Sequencing was done on a sample of PBMCs or T cells enriched from blood (not recorded which). The receptors come from a woman aged 25 to 39 who had recovered from COVID-19. The CDR3 runs from the conserved cysteine through the conserved F or W. D genes are given only for firm matches. Clone size is stated in some rows and not others, as once, few, many or a class when expanded.

TRBV7-9,.,TRBD1,TRBJ2-7,TGTGCCAGCACCACCGGGACAGGCTTCTACGAGCAGTACTTC,CASTTGTGFYEQYF
TRBV27,.,TRBD2,TRBJ2-7,TGTGCCAGCAGGCGCTCGGGGGGGTTCTACGAGCAGTACTTC,CASRRSGGFYEQYF
TRBV5-6,.,TRBD2,TRBJ2-5,TGTGCCAGCAGCTTGCCAAGCGGGGCGATCGGACAAGAGACCCAGTACTTC,CASSLPSGAIGQETQYF
TRBV24-1,.,TRBD1,TRBJ2-1,TGTGCCACCAGTGAGCCGGGACAGGGAGAGAATGAGCAGTTCTTC,CATSEPGQGENEQFF
TRBV10-3,.,.,TRBJ2-3,TGTGCCACCATTGCGACAGGGACTAGCACAGATACGCAGTATTTT,CATIATGTSTDTQYF
TRBV5-1,few,.,TRBJ2-5,TGCGCCAGCAGCTTGGGGGGGCCGCAAGAGACCCAGTACTTC,CASSLGGPQETQYF
TRBV23-1,.,TRBD1,TRBJ2-3,TGCGCCAGCAGTCAGGGGACAGGGGGATTCCAGGATACGCAGTATTTT,CASSQGTGGFQDTQYF
TRBV28,.,TRBD1,TRBJ1-5,TGTGCCAGCAGTACAGACAGGGGCCGCAGGGCCCAGCATTTT,CASSTDRGRRAQHF
TRBV11-2,.,.,TRBJ1-5,TGTGCCAGCAGCTTCTCAGGTTATAGCAATCAGCCCCAGCATTTT,CASSFSGYSNQPQHF
TRBV12-3/TRBV12-4,.,.,TRBJ1-1,TGTGCCAGCAGTTTAGCTCTGAGGGCGATGGCTTTCTTT,CASSLALRAMAFF
TRBV25-1,.,TRBD1,TRBJ2-7,TGTGCCAGCAGTCGGCAGGGGGAGACCTCCTACGAGCAGTACTTC,CASSRQGETSYEQYF
TRBV4-2,.,.,TRBJ1-1,TGTGCCAGCAGCCCCGGCCCGGCGGGGGGGTGGGTCACTGAAGCTTTCTTT,CASSPGPAGGWVTEAFF
TRBV2,.,TRBD2,TRBJ2-2,TGTGCCAGCAGTGAGCGGCGGGGGGCAACCGGGGAGCTGTTTTTT,CASSERRGATGELFF
TRBV2,.,TRBD2,TRBJ2-1,TGTGCCAGCAGTGTGACTAGCGGGAGTACGTTCTTC,CASSVTSGSTFF
TRBV6-5,.,TRBD2,TRBJ2-7,TGTGCCAGCAGACTAGCGGGTGGCTACGAGCAGTACTTC,CASRLAGGYEQYF
TRBV18,.,TRBD2,TRBJ2-7,TGTGCCAGCTCACCAGGGACTAGCGTTGGGGGCGAGCAGTACTTC,CASSPGTSVGGEQYF
TRBV9,.,TRBD2,TRBJ2-5,TGTGCCAGCAGCCCGGGGGAGGGCTGGTATAACCAAGAGACCCAGTACTTC,CASSPGEGWYNQETQYF
TRBV27,.,TRBD1,TRBJ1-6,TGTGCCAGCAGCGTCGGGACAGGGAATTCACCCCTCCACTTT,CASSVGTGNSPLHF